Each of the 16 T cell receptor beta chains below was sequenced from the same sample in a study of patients and donors after allogeneic stem cell transplantation. TCRdb recomputed calls from the RT-PCR reads with MiXCR, one row per CDR3 protein. The sample lists 25,000 to 35,000 distinct CDR3 sequences; 6.5% to 7% were seen once. Sequenced material: blood, either unsorted or a sorted T cell fraction (not recorded which). Source of these receptors: a human donor who was either an allogeneic HSCT recipient or a stem cell or donor lymphocyte infusion donor (not recorded which). It is not recorded whose cells these are; they may come from a transplant donor.

This clonotype was detected only a few times. The CDR3 nucleotides are TGCGCCAGCAGCTTGGTCGGCCGGGGGAGCTCCTACAATGAGCAGTTCTTC. Residues: CASSLVGRGSSYNEQFF. The gene calls are TRBV5-1 and TRBJ2-1; D might be TRBD2 (6 bases). V was clipped by 0 bases and J by 0 bases, with 13 bases between them. Germline V CDR1 and CDR2: SGHRS, YFSETQ. CDR3 length: 17 amino acids.

This clonotype has at least ten counts. This chain uses TRBV7-2 with TRBJ2-1; D is perhaps TRBD2 (5 bases). This CDR3 contains 16 residues. Germline V gene sequence: CDR1 SGHTA, CDR2 FQGNSA. The V and J ends lost 1 base and 5 bases respectively, with 15 bases between them. CDR3 sequence reads: CASSLDSGNPNNEQFF. The CDR3 DNA is TGTGCCAGCAGCTTAGATTCGGGAAACCCAAACAATGAGCAGTTCTTC.

The rearrangement uses TRBV7-2 and TRBJ2-1; 11 nucleotides align to TRBD1. Germline V gene lookup returns CDR1 SGHTA and CDR2 FQGNSA. There are 16 residues in the CDR3. V was pared by 5 bases and J by 7 bases, with 10 bases of the junction left unmatched. In nucleotides, the CDR3 is TGTGCCAGCAGCCCACGGACAGGGGGCTGGAAAAATGAGCAGTTCTTC. It encodes CASSPRTGGWKNEQFF.

This clonotype was picked up many times. This chain links TRBV3-1 with TRBJ2-3; no reliable D call. V was shortened by 4 bases and J by 1 base, with 6 bases between the two germline ends. This CDR3 is built from 13 residues. Germline V gene data show CDR1 as LGHDT and CDR2 as YNNKEL (reference sequence). This CDR3 reads CASSPTGTDTQYF. The CDR3 bases are TGTGCCAGCAGCCCGACGGGCACAGATACGCAGTATTTT.

As regards this clonotype: Compared with germline, one end of the junction differs, possibly owing to a read error. J is TRBJ2-7 and V is TRBV24-1; either TRBD1 or TRBD2 may supply D (5 bases each). Germline CDR1 and CDR2: KGHDR and SFDVKD. This CDR3 has 11 amino acids. The CDR3: CATFDGAIFYF. The CDR3 DNA sequence: TGTGCCACCTTCGACGGGGCAATCTTTTATTTC.

The table lists this clonotype with many counts. This chain joins TRBV7-9 and TRBJ1-5, with D possibly being TRBD1 (5 bases). Germline loops: CDR1 SEHNR, CDR2 FQNEAQ (reference sequence). V lost 1 base, J lost 11 bases, and 18 bases lay in between. The CDR3 spans 15 residues. Here the CDR3 reads CASSLEFAEPGAQHF. CDR3 bases: TGTGCCAGCAGCTTAGAGTTTGCGGAGCCGGGGGCCCAGCATTTT. The complete variable domain, with remaining parts taken from reference TRBV7-9 and TRBJ1-5, reads DTGVSQNPRHKITKRGQNVTFRCDPISEHNRLYWYRQTLGQGPEFLTYFQNEAQLEKSRLLSDRFSAERPKGSFSTLEIQRTEQGDSAMYLCASSLEFAEPGAQHFGDGTRLSIL.

This clonotype has ten or more counts. This sequence joins TRBV11-2 and TRBJ1-1; 7 nucleotides agree with TRBD1. CDR1 and CDR2 (germline): SGHAT, FQNNGV. The length of the CDR3 is 13 residues. V dropped 1 base and J dropped 8; count of bases not matched to a gene: 4. Here the CDR3 DNA reads TGTGCCAGCAGCTTAGGCCGACAGGGCGAAGCTTTCTTT. Translating gives CASSLGRQGEAFF.

This clonotype has ten or more counts. This chain uses TRBV20-1 with TRBJ1-2; 7 positions agree with TRBD1. V lost 0 bases and J lost 4; bases outside the gene matches: 5. This CDR3 contains 14 residues. Germline V gene sequence: CDR1 DFQATT, CDR2 SNEGSKA (reference sequence). The CDR3 region is CSARDPGTAYGYTF. The CDR3 DNA follows: TGCAGTGCTAGAGATCCGGGGACAGCCTATGGCTACACCTTC.

This clonotype was picked up many times. The chain couples TRBV29-1 to TRBJ2-1, with D possibly called TRBD1 or TRBD2 (6 bases each). CDR1 is SQVTM and CDR2 is ANQGSEA in the germline V gene. The germline V and J ends were trimmed by 4 bases and 4 bases, with 17 bases remaining between them. This CDR3 has 15 residues. CDR3 amino acids: CSVAGALGIYNEQFF. The CDR3 DNA is TGCAGCGTTGCGGGGGCGCTGGGCATTTACAATGAGCAGTTCTTC.

The rearrangement links TRBV18 to TRBJ1-5; no clear D gene. Trimming took off 3 bases at V and 5 bases at J, with 8 bases between the two ends. Germline V CDR1 and CDR2: KGHSH, LQKENI. The CDR3 is 13 amino acids. CDR3 protein: CASSPRTDQPQHF. CDR3 nucleotides: TGTGCCAGCTCACCTCGGACTGATCAGCCCCAGCATTTT.

This clonotype was detected many times. The chain employs TRBV27 and TRBJ2-1; D may correspond to TRBD1 or TRBD2 (5 bases each). Trimming pared 5 bases from V and 3 bases from J, leaving 11 bases between. The CDR3 runs 14 residues. Germline CDR1 MNHEY, CDR2 SMNVEV (reference sequence). The CDR3 is CASSRGPLYNEQFF. The DNA of the CDR3 is TGTGCCAGCAGTAGGGGACCCCTCTACAATGAGCAGTTCTTC.

This clonotype was observed at least ten times. The genes are TRBV7-9 and TRBJ2-1; 7 bases are shared with TRBD2. CDR1 SEHNR and CDR2 FQNEAQ come from the germline V gene (reference sequence). There are 15 residues in the CDR3. Trimming took 7 bases from V and 4 from J; bases not matched to a gene: 10. The CDR3 loop is CASIRGLAEYNEQFF. The CDR3 coding sequence is TGTGCCAGCATCCGGGGCCTAGCGGAATACAATGAGCAGTTCTTC.

This clonotype was picked up a small number of times. The J gene is TRBJ2-1, the V gene TRBV27; 15 nucleotides match TRBD2. Germline V gives CDR1 MNHEY, CDR2 SMNVEV (reference sequence). V lost 4 bases and J lost 12; bases outside the gene matches: 4. The CDR3 is 14 amino acids. The CDR3 region is CASSSGLAGGRQFF. As DNA, the CDR3 is TGTGCCAGCAGTTCAGGACTAGCGGGAGGGAGGCAGTTCTTC.

This clonotype turned up a few times. The chain recombines TRBV20-1 with TRBJ2-7; D unresolved. Germline loops: CDR1 DFQATT, CDR2 SNEGSKA (reference sequence). This CDR3 has 12 residues. Here the CDR3 DNA reads TGCAGCCTCGCCAGGAGCTCCTACGAGCAGTACTTC. Encoded protein: CSLARSSYEQYF.

This clonotype was counted ten times or more. This rearrangement joins TRBV5-1 to TRBJ1-1; D perhaps matches TRBD1 (5 bases). Trimming pared 2 bases from V and 1 base from J, leaving 9 bases between. Per the germline V gene, CDR1 is SGHRS and CDR2 is YFSETQ. The CDR3 totals 14 residues. The CDR3, as DNA: TGCGCCAGCAGCTTTACTCAGGGGAACACTGAAGCTTTCTTT. Its translation is CASSFTQGNTEAFF.

For this clonotype: This may stem from a read error, because a much larger clone lies one nucleotide away. The V call is TRBV12-3 or TRBV12-4, the J call TRBJ1-4; 7 bases match TRBD1. The CDR3 is 14 residues long. The CDR3 loop reads CASSSDRVREKLYF. For the CDR3, the DNA is TGTGCCAGCAGCTCCGACAGGGTCCGCGAAAAACTGTATTTT.